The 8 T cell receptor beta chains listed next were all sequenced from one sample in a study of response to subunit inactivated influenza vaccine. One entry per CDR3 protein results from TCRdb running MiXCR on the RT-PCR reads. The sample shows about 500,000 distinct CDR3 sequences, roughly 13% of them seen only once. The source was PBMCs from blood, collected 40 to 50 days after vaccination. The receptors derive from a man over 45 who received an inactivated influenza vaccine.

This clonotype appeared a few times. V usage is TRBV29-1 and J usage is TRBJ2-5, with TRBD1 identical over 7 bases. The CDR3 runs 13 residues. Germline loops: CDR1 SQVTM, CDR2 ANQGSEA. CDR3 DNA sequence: TGCAGTGCCCAGCAGGGGGTCCGAGAGACCCAGTACTTC. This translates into CSAQQGVRETQYF. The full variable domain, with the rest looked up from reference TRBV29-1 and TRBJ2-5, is SAVISQKPSRDICQRGTSLTIQCQVDSQVTMMFWYRQQPGQSLTLIATANQGSEATYESGFVIDKFPISRPNLTFSTLTVSNMSPEDSSIYLCSAQQGVRETQYFGPGTRLLVL.

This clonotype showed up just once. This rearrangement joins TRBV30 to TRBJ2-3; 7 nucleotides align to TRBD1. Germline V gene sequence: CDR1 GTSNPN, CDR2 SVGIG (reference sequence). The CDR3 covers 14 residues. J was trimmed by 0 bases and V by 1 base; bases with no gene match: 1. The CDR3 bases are TGTGCCTGGAGTGCAGGGGGTAGCACAGATACGCAGTATTTT. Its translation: CAWSAGGSTDTQYF.

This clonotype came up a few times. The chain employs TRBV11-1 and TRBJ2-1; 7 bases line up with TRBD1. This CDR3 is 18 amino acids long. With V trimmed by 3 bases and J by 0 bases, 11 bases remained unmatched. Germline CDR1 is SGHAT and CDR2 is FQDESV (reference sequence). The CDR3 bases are TGTGCCAGCAGCTTTCCCCTGGGACAGTTGACCTCCTACAATGAGCAGTTCTTC. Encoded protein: CASSFPLGQLTSYNEQFF.

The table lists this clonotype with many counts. CDR3 bases: TGTGCCAGCAGTCGGTCAGGGTCCTCGACAGATACGCAGTATTTT. Its translation is CASSRSGSSTDTQYF. J is TRBJ2-3 and V is TRBV28; D possibly corresponds to TRBD1 (5 bases). Between the trimmed V and J ends, which lost 5 bases and 3 bases, there was a span of 15 bases. The CDR3 has 15 amino acids. The germline V gene has CDR1 MDHEN and CDR2 SYDVKM.

CDR3 sequence (DNA): TGTGCCAGCAGCTCCCGAGGACACACCATATATTTT. Translating gives CASSSRGHTIYF. The chain has TRBV6-2 or TRBV6-3 and TRBJ1-3; D not certain. Germline values: CDR1 MNHEY, CDR2 SVGEGT. V lost 6 bases to trimming and J lost 8 bases, with 11 bases between them. The CDR3 length is 12 residues.

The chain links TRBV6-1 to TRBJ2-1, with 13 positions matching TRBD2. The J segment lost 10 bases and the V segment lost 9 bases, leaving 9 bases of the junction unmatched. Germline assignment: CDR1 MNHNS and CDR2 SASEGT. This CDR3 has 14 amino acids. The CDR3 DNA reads TGTGCCAGTGGACTAGCGGGAGTTTTCGGCGAGCAGTTCTTC. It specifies CASGLAGVFGEQFF.

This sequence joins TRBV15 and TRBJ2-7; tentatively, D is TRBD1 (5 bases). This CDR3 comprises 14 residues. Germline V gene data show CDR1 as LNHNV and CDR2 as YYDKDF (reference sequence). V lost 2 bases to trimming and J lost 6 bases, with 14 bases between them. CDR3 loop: CATSRSSDTLEQYF. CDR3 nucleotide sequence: TGTGCCACCAGCAGATCATCGGACACCCTCGAGCAGTACTTC. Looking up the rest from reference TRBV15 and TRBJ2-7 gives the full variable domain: DAMVIQNPRYQVTQFGKPVTLSCSQTLNHNVMYWYQQKSSQAPKLLFHYYDKDFNNEADTPDNFQSRRPNTSFCFLDIRSPGLGDTAMYLCATSRSSDTLEQYFGPGTRLTVT.

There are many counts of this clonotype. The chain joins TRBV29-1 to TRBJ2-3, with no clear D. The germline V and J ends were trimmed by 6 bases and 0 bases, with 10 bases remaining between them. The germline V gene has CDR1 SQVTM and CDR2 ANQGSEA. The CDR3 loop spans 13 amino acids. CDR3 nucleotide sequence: TGCAGCGTAGACCCTGATAGCACAGATACGCAGTATTTT. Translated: CSVDPDSTDTQYF.